The 13 T cell receptor beta chains below come from one sample, sequenced in a study of CD8+CD57+ T cells in acquired aplastic anemia. Using genomic DNA as the template, TCR beta VDJ and CDR3 profiling was carried out. A single record per CDR3 protein comes from TCRdb applying MiXCR to the reads. The data contain hundreds of thousands of distinct CDR3 sequences, under 40% of them seen just once; the ten biggest clones take up less than 0.85%. Whoever was chosen for sequencing had shown CD8+CD57+ cell expansion by flow cytometry. The sequenced sample was sorted CD4+, CD8+, or CD8+CD57+ T cells (not recorded which) from PBMCs. These receptors were obtained from a human donor with aplastic anemia.

This rearrangement joins TRBV12-3 or TRBV12-4 to TRBJ2-2, with D possibly being TRBD2 (6 bases). The CDR3 totals 14 residues. Trimming cost V 1 base and J 6 bases, with 9 bases left between them. This chain's CDR3 is CASSLDSSAGELFF. DNA of the CDR3: TGTGCCAGCAGTTTAGATTCTAGCGCCGGGGAGCTGTTTTTT.

This clonotype was counted between two and nine times. The chain uses TRBV10-2 and TRBJ2-5, with unresolved D. The V gene's germline CDR1 is WSHSY and CDR2 SAAADI. This CDR3 is built from 11 residues. Between the trimmed V and J ends, which lost 8 bases and 5 bases, there was a span of 9 bases. CDR3 sequence: CASGEGETQYF. Here the CDR3 DNA reads TGCGCCAGCGGGGAAGGGGAGACCCAGTACTTC.

This clonotype appeared a few times. The chain recombines TRBV7-2 with TRBJ2-7; 8 nucleotides agree with TRBD2. The CDR3 is 14 amino acids. V dropped 3 bases and J dropped 7; count of bases not matched to a gene: 8. CDR1 is SGHTA, CDR2 FQGNSA, per germline. This CDR3 is CASSLGSGAGEQYF. The CDR3 DNA sequence: TGTGCCAGCAGCTTGGGTAGCGGGGCGGGGGAGCAGTACTTC. Based on the CDR3 plus reference TRBV7-2 and TRBJ2-7, the full variable domain is GAGVSQSPSNKVTEKGKDVELRCDPISGHTALYWYRQSLGQGLEFLIYFQGNSAPDKSGLPSDRFSAERTGGSVSTLTIQRTQQEDSAVYLCASSLGSGAGEQYFGPGTRLTVT.

This clonotype came up many times. The V call is TRBV10-3, the J call TRBJ1-6, with D possibly TRBD1 on 5 matching bases. Germline V gives CDR1 ENHRY, CDR2 SYGVKD. Trimming took 11 bases from V and 5 from J, leaving 16 bases between them. This CDR3 region has 14 residues. The CDR3 reads CAPPRETDNSPLHF. For the CDR3, the DNA is TGTGCCCCACCCAGGGAGACAGATAATTCACCCCTCCACTTT.

Remarks on this clonotype: Germline and junction disagree at one end, which may indicate a read error. The chain couples TRBV6-4 to TRBJ1-2, with D maybe TRBD1 (5 bases). The CDR3 has 13 amino acids. Germline V gene sequence: CDR1 MRHNA, CDR2 SNTAGT. The CDR3 bases are TGTGCCAGCAGCCCAACCGGGACGGGTGGCTACGCCTTC. This translates into CASSPTGTGGYAF.

In its sample, this clonotype was seen many times. This chain connects TRBV7-8 to TRBJ1-5, with 8 bases identical to TRBD1. Germline loops: CDR1 SGHVS, CDR2 FQNEAQ. J was trimmed by 6 bases and V by 2 bases; bases with no gene match: 6. The CDR3 loop spans 15 amino acids. Here the CDR3 DNA reads TGTGCCAGCAGCTTAACCAGGGGGCGCAGTCAGCCCCAGCATTTT. Its protein product is CASSLTRGRSQPQHF.

The table lists this clonotype with many counts. J is TRBJ1-5 and V is TRBV2; TRBD1 aligns across 9 bases. Germline V gene lookup returns CDR1 SNHLY and CDR2 FYNNEI. The CDR3 contains 16 residues. Trimming removed 6 bases from V and 6 bases from J; junction bases left unmatched: 12. The CDR3 region has the DNA TGTGCCAGCAGCGTGGAACCGGGACAGGGCGCTCAGCCCCAGCATTTT. This sequence encodes CASSVEPGQGAQPQHF. The whole variable domain, remainder taken from reference TRBV2 and TRBJ1-5, is EPEVTQTPSHQVTQMGQEVILRCVPISNHLYFYWYRQILGQKVEFLVSFYNNEISEKSEIFDDQFSVERPDGSNFTLKIRSTKLEDSAMYFCASSVEPGQGAQPQHFGDGTRLSIL.

Concerning this clonotype: Since the CDR3 does not end with the conserved phenylalanine or tryptophan, this likely comes from a read error. The rearrangement joins TRBV7-2 to TRBJ1-5, with unresolved D. The germline V gene has CDR1 SGHTA and CDR2 FQGNSA. V lost 6 bases to trimming and J lost 4 bases, with 10 bases between them. The CDR3 totals 13 residues. CDR3 loop: CASSDRGNQPQHL. The CDR3 region has the DNA TGTGCCAGCAGTGATAGAGGGAATCAGCCCCAGCATCTT.

This clonotype was observed many times. The rearrangement uses TRBV7-9 and TRBJ1-1, with D possibly being TRBD1 (5 bases). The germline V gene has CDR1 SEHNR and CDR2 FQNEAQ (reference sequence). This CDR3 region has 13 residues. V was shortened by 5 bases and J by 5 bases, with 12 bases between the two germline ends. CDR3 loop: CASSRDSGTEAFF. DNA of the CDR3: TGTGCCAGCAGCCGGGACTCTGGAACTGAAGCTTTCTTT.

The CDR3 region has the DNA TGTGCCAGCAGTGAACCACCGGGACAGGGGGCCTCCGAGCAGTACTTC. Encoded protein: CASSEPPGQGASEQYF. The chain is built from TRBV25-1 and TRBJ2-7; 12 nucleotides match TRBD1. Germline CDR1 and CDR2: MGHDK and SYGVNS. The CDR3 is 16 residues long. With V trimmed by 2 bases and J by 6 bases, 8 bases remained unmatched.

This sequence joins TRBV12-3 or TRBV12-4 and TRBJ1-5; 10 nucleotides match TRBD1. V lost 4 bases, J lost 5 bases, and 5 bases stayed unmatched. The CDR3 has 15 residues. The CDR3 here is CASSSGTGEHQPQHF. The CDR3 region has the DNA TGTGCCAGCAGTTCCGGGACAGGGGAACATCAGCCCCAGCATTTT.

This clonotype was picked up many times. The chain has TRBV15 and TRBJ2-7, with D perhaps given as TRBD1 or TRBD2 (5 bases each). The CDR3 runs to 14 residues. The V gene's germline CDR1 is LNHNV and CDR2 YYDKDF (reference sequence). Trimming removed 3 bases at V and 3 bases at J, with 12 bases between. CDR3 residues: CATSSDREGYEQYF. In DNA, the CDR3 is TGTGCCACCAGCAGCGACAGAGAGGGCTACGAGCAGTACTTC.

V usage is TRBV2 and J usage is TRBJ1-1, with D possibly matching TRBD1 (6 bases). The CDR3 spans 15 residues. The V gene's germline CDR1 is SNHLY and CDR2 FYNNEI. V lost 5 bases, J lost 0 bases, and 13 bases lay in between. The CDR3 region is CASSQNRAMNTEAFF. For the CDR3, the DNA is TGTGCCAGCAGTCAAAACAGGGCCATGAACACTGAAGCTTTCTTT.